What follows are 14 T cell receptor beta chains derived from one specimen sequenced in a study of monozygotic twins with inflammatory bowel disease. TCRdb re-called the 5' RACE reads and shows each CDR3 protein once, DNA omitted. In all, the sample yields tens of thousands of distinct CDR3 sequences. The sample was blood. These receptors were obtained from a human donor with ulcerative colitis or Crohn's disease, or a healthy co-twin of an affected twin (not recorded which).

This chain uses TRBV24-1 with TRBJ2-1; absent DNA, TCRdb's TRBD2 call cannot be checked. This CDR3 comprises 16 residues. Germline CDR1 KGHDR, CDR2 SFDVKD. The CDR3 region is CATSDSSGGGYNEQFF.

V gene TRBV5-1 combines with J gene TRBJ2-1; TCRdb's D gene call, TRBD2, goes unchecked for lack of DNA. Looked up from germline, CDR1 is SGHRS and CDR2 is YFSETQ. This CDR3 has 16 amino acids. CDR3 amino acids: CASSTSPSGAYNEQFF. Combining the CDR3 with reference TRBV5-1 and TRBJ2-1 gives the whole variable domain KAGVTQTPRYLIKTRGQQVTLSCSPISGHRSVSWYQQTPGQGLQFLFEYFSETQRNKGNFPGRFSGRQFSNSRSEMNVSTLELGDSALYLCASSTSPSGAYNEQFFGPGTRLTVL.

V usage is TRBV5-1 and J usage is TRBJ1-1; TCRdb returns TRBD1, unconfirmable since there is no DNA. Germline assignment: CDR1 SGHRS and CDR2 YFSETQ. CDR3 length: 17 amino acids. The CDR3 sequence is CASRYRPEGQGNTEAFF.

The rearrangement links TRBV5-6 to TRBJ2-7; TCRdb indicates TRBD1, and absent DNA this call remains unverified. The V gene's germline CDR1 is SGHDT and CDR2 YYEEEE. This CDR3 has 15 amino acids. The CDR3 is CASNIPGQGTYEQYF.

The chain links TRBV5-1 to TRBJ2-5. The length of the CDR3 is 16 residues. Germline CDR1 reads SGHRS; CDR2 reads YFSETQ. The CDR3 is CASSLKLGNAQETQYF.

The chain combines TRBV5-4 with TRBJ2-1. The CDR3 length is 13 residues. CDR1 is SGHNT and CDR2 is YYREEE in the germline V gene (reference sequence). The chain's CDR3 is CASSSLSYGEQFF. Full variable domain (missing parts from reference TRBV5-4 and TRBJ2-1): ETGVTQSPTHLIKTRGQQVTLRCSSQSGHNTVSWYQQALGQGPQFIFQYYREEENGRGNFPPRFSGLQFPNYSSELNVNALELDDSALYLCASSSLSYGEQFFGPGTRLTVL.

This sequence joins TRBV6-2 or TRBV6-3 and TRBJ2-7; as DNA is missing, the TRBD2 call by TCRdb cannot be tested. The CDR3 consists of 16 residues. Germline CDR1 MNHEY, CDR2 SVGEGT. The CDR3 region is CASTNVGGGNSYEQYF.

This chain connects TRBV7-2 to TRBJ1-1. Per germline, CDR1 SGHTA and CDR2 FQGNSA. The CDR3 totals 14 residues. The CDR3: CASSLISMNTEAFF. The variable domain in full, completed from reference TRBV7-2 and TRBJ1-1, reads GAGVSQSPSNKVTEKGKDVELRCDPISGHTALYWYRQSLGQGLEFLIYFQGNSAPDKSGLPSDRFSAERTGGSVSTLTIQRTQQEDSAVYLCASSLISMNTEAFFGQGTRLTVV.

The rearrangement joins TRBV5-1 to TRBJ2-2; TCRdb's D call, TRBD1, is unchecked because there is no DNA. CDR3 length equals 16 residues. CDR1 is SGHRS and CDR2 is YFSETQ in the germline V gene. This CDR3 reads CASSTGTGQNTGELFF.

CDR3 residues: CASGGGPSEAFF. The chain carries TRBV27 and TRBJ1-1; TCRdb calls TRBD1, which cannot be checked without DNA. The CDR3 runs to 12 residues. Germline values: CDR1 MNHEY, CDR2 SMNVEV (reference sequence).

This chain uses TRBV12-3 or TRBV12-4 with TRBJ1-2. This CDR3 is 13 amino acids long. CDR3 sequence: CASSPATSYGYTF.

The rearrangement uses TRBV18 and TRBJ2-6; lacking DNA, the TRBD1 call made by TCRdb goes unchecked. Germline CDR1 is KGHSH and CDR2 is LQKENI. The CDR3 consists of 19 residues. The CDR3 protein is CASSPWTQDRSTGANVLTF.

The rearrangement uses TRBV5-1 and TRBJ2-1; without DNA, the TCRdb call of TRBD1 cannot be checked. In germline, CDR1 is SGHRS, CDR2 YFSETQ. The CDR3 loop spans 14 amino acids. The chain's CDR3 is CASSLRAEYNEQFF.

This chain uses TRBV10-1 with TRBJ2-7; TCRdb returns TRBD1, unconfirmable since there is no DNA. The CDR3 sequence is 15 residues long. The V gene's germline CDR1 is WNHNN and CDR2 SYGVQD (reference sequence). The CDR3 spells CASSNAGTGAYEQYF.